Shown below are 17 T cell receptor beta chains from a single sample sequenced in a study of human T cells and chemical hapten exposure. TCRdb analysed the RACE reads with MiXCR anew, one entry per CDR3 protein. The sample holds more than 150,000 distinct CDR3 sequences, 13% to 15% seen once. Regarding time point: patch test 1, 2 weeks after DPC sensitization. Treatment given: therapeutic diphenylcyclopropenone sensitization with weekly scalp DPC. This material consisted of whole blood, taken in connection with sensitization to the hapten diphenylcyclopropenone (DPC). The receptors originated from a woman aged 30 to 39 with alopecia areata. Some clones in this sample may be carry-over from other donors' samples.

This clonotype was observed at least ten times. V and J are TRBV9 and TRBJ1-2, with D possibly TRBD1 on 5 matching bases. The CDR3 extends over 14 amino acids. V was trimmed by 5 bases and J by 3 bases, leaving 14 bases between them. Germline loops: CDR1 SGDLS, CDR2 YYNGEE. CDR3 protein: CASSQGTVDYGYTF. The CDR3 DNA reads as TGTGCCAGCAGTCAAGGGACGGTCGACTATGGCTACACCTTC.

The gene calls are TRBV27 and TRBJ2-5; possibly TRBD2 for D (6 bases). The CDR3 has 15 amino acids. The germline V gene has CDR1 MNHEY and CDR2 SMNVEV (reference sequence). Trimming cost V 5 bases and J 3 bases, with 16 bases left between them. CDR3 bases: TGTGCCAGCAGTCGACGGGACTGGGGCAAAGAGACCCAGTACTTC. This translates into CASSRRDWGKETQYF.

The chain carries TRBV20-1 and TRBJ2-1; D not resolved. The germline V gene encodes CDR1 DFQATT and CDR2 SNEGSKA (reference sequence). V lost 5 bases to trimming and J lost 9 bases, with 14 bases between them. This CDR3 has 12 amino acids. The CDR3 loop reads CSAFRRVTEQFF. CDR3 bases: TGCAGTGCTTTTCGGAGAGTCACTGAGCAGTTCTTC.

This chain connects TRBV6-5 to TRBJ2-1; D ambiguous. The germline CDR1 and CDR2 sequences are MNHEY and SVGAGI. V shed 6 bases and J shed 6 bases, with 9 bases lying between them. CDR3 length: 12 residues. The CDR3 nucleotides read TGTGCCAGCAGCGGGCGGTCCAATGAGCAGTTCTTC. The encoded protein is CASSGRSNEQFF.

This chain connects TRBV12-3 or TRBV12-4 to TRBJ1-1; D possibly corresponds to TRBD1 (5 bases). This CDR3 has 16 residues. V shed 5 bases and J shed 3 bases, with 19 bases lying between them. The CDR3 here is CASSPGDLAGYTEAFF. For the CDR3, the DNA is TGTGCCAGCAGTCCTGGGGACCTCGCCGGTTACACTGAAGCTTTCTTT.

The CDR3 DNA sequence: TGTGCCAGCAGCCCTCACGTTAGGAGTTCGATCAATTCACCCCTCCACTTT. Amino acids: CASSPHVRSSINSPLHF. The rearrangement uses TRBV11-3 and TRBJ1-6; no reliable D call. Germline assignment: CDR1 SGHNT and CDR2 YENEEA. Trimming removed 5 bases from V and 7 bases from J, with 21 bases in between. The CDR3 has 17 amino acids.

This clonotype showed up just a few times. The genes are TRBV30 and TRBJ2-1; 8 bases match TRBD2. The CDR3 totals 17 residues. V shed 0 bases and J 7 bases; nucleotides not matched to a gene: 14. Germline V gene lookup returns CDR1 GTSNPN and CDR2 SVGIG (reference sequence). The DNA of the CDR3 is TGTGCCTGGAGTGTACTATCCCTAGCGGGCCCTAGGAATGAGCAGTTCTTC. It specifies CAWSVLSLAGPRNEQFF.

This clonotype was counted a few times. The chain uses TRBV24-1 and TRBJ2-1, with 11 bases that match TRBD2. The CDR3 has 14 amino acids. Trimming removed 6 bases from V and 5 bases from J; junction bases left unmatched: 2. The V gene's germline CDR1 is KGHDR and CDR2 SFDVKD. The CDR3 DNA sequence: TGTGCCACCAGTCTTAGCGGGGGGGACAATGAGCAGTTCTTC. Its translation: CATSLSGGDNEQFF.

In its sample, this clonotype was seen many times. The V and J genes are TRBV29-1 and TRBJ1-1; D remains unclear. The CDR3 spans 13 residues. Trimming took off 0 bases at V and 4 bases at J, with 9 bases between the two ends. Germline V gene data show CDR1 as SQVTM and CDR2 as ANQGSEA. The CDR3 DNA sequence: TGCAGCGTTGAAGACAGGTTGGGCACTGAAGCTTTCTTT. It is translated as CSVEDRLGTEAFF.

In this sample, this clonotype turned up many times. The chain has TRBV20-1 and TRBJ2-7; 9 bases align to TRBD2. This CDR3 comprises 16 residues. V shed 4 bases, J shed 0 bases, and the junction held 10 bases outside the gene matches. The germline V gene has CDR1 DFQATT and CDR2 SNEGSKA (reference sequence). The CDR3 loop reads CSANEPSGRSSYEQYF. The CDR3 DNA sequence: TGCAGTGCTAACGAACCGAGCGGGAGGTCCTCCTACGAGCAGTACTTC.

The table lists this clonotype with many counts. The chain combines TRBV20-1 with TRBJ2-5; D is unresolved. CDR3 size: 13 residues. CDR1 and CDR2 (germline): DFQATT, SNEGSKA (reference sequence). The ends were cut back, 0 bases at V and 2 bases at J, with 7 bases in the middle. The CDR3 protein is CSARDVRQETQYF. CDR3 bases: TGCAGTGCTAGAGATGTCAGGCAAGAGACCCAGTACTTC.

The J gene is TRBJ2-7, the V gene TRBV28; 9 nucleotides match TRBD2. The trim removed 4 bases at V and 0 bases at J, leaving 7 bases unmatched. This CDR3 has 16 residues. The germline gives CDR1 MDHEN, CDR2 SYDVKM. CDR3: CASSSLAGAFSYEQYF. The CDR3 region has the DNA TGTGCCAGCAGTTCCTTAGCGGGAGCGTTCTCCTACGAGCAGTACTTC.

This clonotype was observed a handful of times. V and J are TRBV5-5 and TRBJ2-7; 8 positions agree with TRBD1. After removal of 4 bases from V and 0 bases from J, the junction contained 9 bases not matched to a gene. The CDR3 is 16 amino acids. Germline loops: CDR1 SGHKS, CDR2 YYEKEE (reference sequence). The CDR3 protein is CASSNTLRGLSYEQYF. DNA for the CDR3: TGTGCCAGCAGCAACACCCTCAGGGGGCTCTCCTACGAGCAGTACTTC.

This chain uses TRBV7-2 with TRBJ1-5, with D perhaps matching TRBD1 (6 bases). The V gene lost 3 bases and the J gene lost 0 bases, with 9 bases spanning the gap. CDR3 length: 15 amino acids. Looked up from germline, CDR1 is SGHTA and CDR2 is FQGNSA. The CDR3 DNA reads as TGTGCCAGCAGCTTGTCGGGACATAGCAATCAGCCCCAGCATTTT. This translates into CASSLSGHSNQPQHF.

This clonotype was counted only a few times. The J gene is TRBJ2-7, the V gene TRBV28; TRBD1 agrees at 9 bases. Germline V CDR1 and CDR2: MDHEN, SYDVKM. The length of the CDR3 is 15 residues. Trimming cost V 3 bases and J 3 bases; bases outside gene matches: 6. CDR3 region: CASSFLTGGNYEQYF. For the CDR3, the DNA is TGTGCCAGCAGTTTCCTGACAGGGGGGAACTACGAGCAGTACTTC.

This rearrangement joins TRBV28 to TRBJ1-2; D gene uncertain. Looked up from germline, CDR1 is MDHEN and CDR2 is SYDVKM. The germline V and J ends were trimmed by 7 bases and 4 bases, with 10 bases remaining between them. The CDR3 consists of 12 residues. Written as DNA, the CDR3 is TGTGCCAGCAATAAGGTGGGCTATGGCTACACCTTC. This gives the protein CASNKVGYGYTF.

This clonotype was detected a few times. This chain uses TRBV29-1 with TRBJ2-7; D gene ambiguous. The germline gives CDR1 SQVTM, CDR2 ANQGSEA. The CDR3 spans 14 residues. Deletions cut 4 bases from V and 0 bases from J, with 13 bases between. CDR3 nucleotide sequence: TGCAGCGTTGCGACTCCCAGGAACTCCTACGAGCAGTACTTC. Protein sequence: CSVATPRNSYEQYF.